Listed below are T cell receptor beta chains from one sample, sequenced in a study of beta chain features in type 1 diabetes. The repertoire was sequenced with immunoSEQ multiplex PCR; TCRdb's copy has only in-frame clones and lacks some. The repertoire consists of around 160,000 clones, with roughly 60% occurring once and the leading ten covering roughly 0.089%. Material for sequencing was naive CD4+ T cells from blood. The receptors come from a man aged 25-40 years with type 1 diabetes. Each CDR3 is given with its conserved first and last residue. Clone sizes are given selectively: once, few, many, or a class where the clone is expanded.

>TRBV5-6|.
CASSPLGGTDTQYF
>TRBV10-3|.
CAISEWSGGGMYTQYF
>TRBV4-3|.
CASSHRWQAFTDTQYF
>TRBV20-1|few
CSASQPGGEFF
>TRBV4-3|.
CASSQEGTGEQFF
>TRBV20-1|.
CSAALDNEQFF
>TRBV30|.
CAWNRGLNTEAFF
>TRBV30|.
CASRGTGTGYEQYF
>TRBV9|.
CASSNANTGELFF
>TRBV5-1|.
CASSVGQSGEQYF
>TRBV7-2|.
CASSRIAGGHPEQYF
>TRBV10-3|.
CAISVGGADTDTQYF
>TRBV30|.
CAWSLGGMNTEAFF
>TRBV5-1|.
CASRSGGAETQYF
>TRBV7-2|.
CASSLGNIYYEQYF
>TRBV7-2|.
CASTHQGQPQHF
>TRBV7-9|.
CASSLLAGADTQYF
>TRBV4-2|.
CASSQDPRGGLTDTQYF
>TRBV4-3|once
CASSREGVAGANVLTF
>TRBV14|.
CASSPTASGANVLTF
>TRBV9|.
CASSFQGYTDTQYF
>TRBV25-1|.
CASRPRDTYNEQFF
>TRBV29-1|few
CSVGGPGREDTQYF
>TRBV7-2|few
CASSLPREQFF
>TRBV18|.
CASSPGTGNTDTQYF
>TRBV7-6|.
CASSWADYF
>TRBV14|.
CASSQGRVNTQYF
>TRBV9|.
CASSVWGGFTGELFF
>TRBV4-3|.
CASSQTTGSGANVLTF